This T cell receptor (beta chain) was profiled in a study of T cell responses to AZD1222 COVID-19 vaccine. The data were produced by immunoSEQ multiplex PCR, yet TCRdb's version contains in-frame clones alone and is incomplete. The profile shows approximately 81,000 clones, roughly four fifths of them singletons. Study-wide findings and caveats: Samples come after the peak T cell response, not at day 14.

In germline, CDR1 is SEHNR, CDR2 FQNEAQ (reference sequence). The CDR3 has 12 amino acids. Between the trimmed V and J ends, which lost 1 base and 0 bases, there was a span of 0 bases. Regarding this clone: What it binds is not known.

Here the sequenced sample was peripheral blood, taken 28 days after the second AZD1222 dose. The sequence derives from an adult who received the AZD1222 COVID-19 vaccine. The chain combines TRBV7-9 with TRBJ1-1; D unresolved. The CDR3 region is CASSLVNTEAFF. The CDR3 nucleotides read TGTGCCAGCAGCTTAGTGAACACTGAAGCTTTCTTT.